The sequence of this T cell receptor beta chain was determined in a study of blood T cell repertoires in COVID-19. Study context: The United States, Italy and Spain supplied acute and convalescent COVID-19 samples. PBMCs, B-cell-depleted T cells, or T cells were the source of the cDNA or gDNA that made up the material.

CDR1 and CDR2 (germline): MNHNS, SASEGT. The CDR3 runs 14 residues. V was clipped by 2 bases and J by 6 bases, with 13 bases between them. As processed by the authors: Amplifying reference gene primers gave estimates of nucleated cell counts. Assay: immunoSEQ multiplex PCR; the TCRdb copy retains only in-frame clones and omits some. That table furnishes V, J and clone size, whereas the DNA furnished D and trimming. The sample lists hundreds of thousands of clones; 82% were seen once. This TCR was sampled from a woman aged 80 or over with acute or convalescent COVID-19. V gene TRBV6-1 combines with J gene TRBJ1-2; no clear D. Sequenced input: peripheral blood. Written as DNA, the CDR3 is TGTGCCAGCAGTGAACTAGCTCGGGTTGATGGCTACACCTTC. Its protein is CASSELARVDGYTF.